This is a list of T cell receptor beta chains from one sample in a study of blood T cell repertoires in COVID-19. Sequencing used immunoSEQ multiplex PCR; TCRdb keeps in-frame clones, though not all of them. Altogether about 220,000 clones are present, around 81% being singletons, with the ten largest covering around 13%. Sample: peripheral blood. The origin of the receptors is a human donor in a cohort sampled during active COVID-19. Each CDR3 is given with its conserved first and last residue. A D gene is named only where the DNA matches it firmly. The size entry is marked missing in some rows and otherwise reads once, few, many or a size class.

TRBV2	TRBD1	TRBJ2-3	-	CASSLTGIGTDTQYF	TGTGCCAGCAGCCTGACAGGGATAGGCACAGATACGCAGTATTTT
TRBV3-1/TRBV3-2	-	TRBJ2-7	-	CASSPWTDYEQYF	TGTGCCAGCAGTCCTTGGACAGATTACGAGCAGTACTTC
TRBV7-8	-	TRBJ2-5	-	CASSLGLSEETQYF	TGTGCCAGCAGCTTAGGTCTCAGTGAAGAGACCCAGTACTTC
TRBV6-5	-	TRBJ1-3	many	CASSRRAVSGNTIYF	TGTGCCAGCAGTCGCAGGGCGGTGTCTGGAAACACCATATATTTT
TRBV9	-	TRBJ1-3	-	CASSSPRQDRSGNTIYF	TGTGCCAGCAGCTCCCCTCGACAGGATCGCTCTGGAAACACCATATATTTT
TRBV5-1	-	TRBJ2-1	-	CASSSEGRTYNEQFF	TGCGCCAGCAGCTCGGAAGGGAGAACCTACAATGAGCAGTTCTTC
TRBV6-2/TRBV6-3	TRBD1	TRBJ1-2	-	CASSRQGNYGYTF	TGTGCCAGCAGTCGACAGGGCAACTATGGCTACACCTTC
TRBV6-6	-	TRBJ2-7	-	CASSEAYHYEQYF	TGTGCCAGCAGTGAGGCTTACCACTACGAGCAGTACTTC
TRBV30	-	TRBJ1-3	-	CACRSFSGNTIYF	TGTGCCTGCCGGTCATTCTCTGGAAACACCATATATTTT
TRBV18	TRBD1	TRBJ1-4	-	CASSPTGGPFANEKLFF	TGTGCCAGCTCACCGACAGGGGGTCCGTTCGCTAATGAAAAACTGTTTTTT
TRBV5-1	-	TRBJ2-5	-	CASSLYGGTGQETQYF	TGCGCCAGCAGCTTGTACGGGGGTACGGGGCAAGAGACCCAGTACTTC
TRBV30	TRBD2	TRBJ2-5	-	CAWSPGGETQYF	TGTGCCTGGAGTCCCGGGGGGGAGACCCAGTACTTC
TRBV28	-	TRBJ2-7	-	CASIEATWDSQHLYEQYF	TGTGCCAGCATTGAGGCAACGTGGGACTCCCAACATCTCTACGAGCAGTACTTC
TRBV6-5	-	TRBJ1-1	few	CASRTQRGTEAFF	TGTGCCAGCAGGACACAAAGGGGCACTGAAGCTTTCTTT
TRBV5-6	-	TRBJ2-7	-	CASSLQGLGYEQYF	TGTGCCAGCAGCTTGCAGGGACTGGGCTACGAGCAGTACTTC
TRBV5-5	-	TRBJ1-2	few	CASSALSGQRNYGYTF	TGTGCCAGCAGCGCCCTCTCAGGGCAGCGTAACTATGGCTACACCTTC
TRBV18	TRBD1	TRBJ1-6	few	CASSLGTVDNSPLHF	TGTGCCAGCTCACTGGGGACAGTGGATAATTCACCCCTCCACTTT
TRBV11-2	TRBD1	TRBJ1-1	-	CASSLVRTGGNTEAFF	TGTGCCAGCAGCTTAGTCCGGACAGGGGGGAACACTGAAGCTTTCTTT
TRBV5-6	-	TRBJ2-3	-	CASSSWTELVQYF	TGTGCCAGCAGCTCCTGGACAGAGCTTGTGCAGTATTTT
TRBV2	-	TRBJ1-3	-	CASNRDSRGNTIYF	TGTGCCAGCAACCGCGACAGTCGGGGAAACACCATATATTTT
TRBV24-1	-	TRBJ1-1	-	CATADARGGNTEAFF	TGTGCCACCGCTGATGCCCGGGGGGGGAACACTGAAGCTTTCTTT
TRBV5-4	TRBD2	TRBJ2-7	few	CASSLRTSGSYEQYF	TGTGCCAGCAGCTTACGGACTAGCGGCTCCTACGAGCAGTACTTC
TRBV11-2	-	TRBJ1-5	-	CASSLDSVRARNQPQHF	TGTGCCAGCAGCTTAGATTCCGTACGCGCTAGAAATCAGCCCCAGCATTTT
TRBV28	TRBD1	TRBJ2-1	-	CASSSPGTGEDEQFF	TGTGCCAGCAGTTCCCCAGGGACAGGGGAGGATGAGCAGTTCTTC
TRBV5-1	TRBD1	TRBJ2-7	-	CARSEIRSGHPDDRAEQYF	TGCGCCAGAAGCGAAATCCGCAGCGGCCACCCGGATGACAGGGCCGAGCAGTACTTC
TRBV9	TRBD2	TRBJ2-2	-	CASSVGLAGDTGELFF	TGTGCCAGCAGCGTAGGACTAGCGGGGGACACCGGGGAGCTGTTTTTT
TRBV4-1	TRBD1	TRBJ2-7	few	CASSQDRGPYEQYF	TGCGCCAGCAGCCAAGACAGGGGGCCCTACGAGCAGTACTTC
TRBV5-1	-	TRBJ2-5	-	CASSSRVQETQYF	TGCGCCAGCAGCTCCCGGGTCCAAGAGACCCAGTACTTC
TRBV10-3	-	TRBJ2-7	-	CAISDQGLSYEQYF	TGTGCCATCAGTGACCAGGGACTTTCCTACGAGCAGTACTTC
TRBV7-8	TRBD1	TRBJ1-4	-	CASSLGTGGEKLFF	TGTGCCAGCAGCTTGGGGACAGGTGGTGAAAAACTGTTTTTT
TRBV27	-	TRBJ2-2	-	CASGDRFTGELFF	TGTGCCAGCGGAGACAGGTTCACCGGGGAGCTGTTTTTT
TRBV19	TRBD2	TRBJ2-1	-	CASTSGGAYNEQFF	TGTGCCAGTACTAGCGGGGGGGCCTACAATGAGCAGTTCTTC
TRBV6-4	-	TRBJ2-3	-	CASSDYEVAPTDTQYF	TGTGCCAGCAGTGATTACGAGGTCGCACCCACAGATACGCAGTATTTT
TRBV7-3	-	TRBJ2-1	once	CASSLRTGEQFF	TGTGCCAGCAGCTTAAGGACTGGCGAGCAGTTCTTC
TRBV19	-	TRBJ1-5	-	CASSIAQTVNQPQHF	TGTGCCAGTAGTATAGCCCAGACAGTAAATCAGCCCCAGCATTTT
TRBV6-2/TRBV6-3	TRBD1	TRBJ2-7	-	CASSYSTGTAVTYEQYF	TGTGCCAGCAGTTACTCAACTGGGACAGCCGTTACCTACGAGCAGTACTTC
TRBV23-1	-	TRBJ1-1	-	CASINSMNTEAFF	TGCGCCAGCATAAACAGCATGAACACTGAAGCTTTCTTT
TRBV7-3	-	TRBJ1-1	-	CASSSDGTEGSFF	TGTGCCAGCAGCTCAGATGGGACGGAGGGATCTTTCTTT
TRBV28	-	TRBJ1-2	-	CASSSGPNYGYTF	TGTGCCAGCAGTTCCGGTCCAAACTATGGCTACACCTTC
TRBV27	-	TRBJ1-6	-	CASSPRGGWGSPLHF	TGTGCCAGCAGTCCTCGGGGAGGATGGGGGTCACCCCTCCACTTT
TRBV7-3	-	TRBJ1-1	few	CASSLRGGAVAEAFF	TGTGCCAGCAGCTTACGCGGCGGGGCGGTCGCTGAAGCTTTCTTT
TRBV7-9	-	TRBJ1-5	-	CASSPIVGDQPQHF	TGTGCCAGCAGCCCCATTGTCGGGGATCAGCCCCAGCATTTT
TRBV7-8	TRBD2	TRBJ2-1	few	CASSLAGLAVGNEQFF	TGTGCCAGCAGCTTAGCGGGACTAGCGGTGGGCAATGAGCAGTTCTTC
TRBV3-1/TRBV3-2	TRBD2	TRBJ2-7	once	CASSPTVAGALHEQYF	TGTGCCAGCAGCCCCACCGTTGCGGGAGCTCTCCACGAGCAGTACTTC
TRBV2	TRBD1	TRBJ1-1	-	CASTQGAEMNTEAFF	TGTGCCAGCACCCAGGGGGCGGAAATGAACACTGAAGCTTTCTTT
TRBV5-1	-	TRBJ2-1	-	CASSHPSGGFNEQFF	TGCGCCAGCAGCCATCCCAGTGGGGGGTTCAATGAGCAGTTCTTC
TRBV10-3	TRBD1	TRBJ2-3	-	CAITPGAGQALTDTQYF	TGTGCCATCACCCCTGGGGCGGGACAGGCACTCACAGATACGCAGTATTTT
TRBV9	-	TRBJ2-1	-	CASSQDSYNEQFF	TGTGCCAGCAGCCAGGACAGCTACAATGAGCAGTTCTTC
TRBV9	-	TRBJ1-6	-	CASSAGLGASPLHF	TGTGCCAGCAGCGCCGGACTTGGCGCTTCACCCCTCCACTTT